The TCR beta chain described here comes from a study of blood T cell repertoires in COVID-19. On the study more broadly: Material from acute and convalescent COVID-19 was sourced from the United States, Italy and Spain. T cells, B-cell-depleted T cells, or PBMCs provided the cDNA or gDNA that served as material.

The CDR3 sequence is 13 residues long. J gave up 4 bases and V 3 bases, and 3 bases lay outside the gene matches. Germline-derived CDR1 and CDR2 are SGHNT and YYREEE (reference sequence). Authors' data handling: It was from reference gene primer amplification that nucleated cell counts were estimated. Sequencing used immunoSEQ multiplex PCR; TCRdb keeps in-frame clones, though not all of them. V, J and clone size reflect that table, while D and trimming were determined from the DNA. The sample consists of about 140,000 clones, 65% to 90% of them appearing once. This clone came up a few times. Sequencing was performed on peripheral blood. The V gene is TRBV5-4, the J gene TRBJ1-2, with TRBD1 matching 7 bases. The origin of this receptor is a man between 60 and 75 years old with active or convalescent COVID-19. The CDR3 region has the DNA TGTGCCAGCAGCTGGGGACAGATCTATGGCTACACCTTC. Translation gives CASSWGQIYGYTF.